This entry is about one TCR beta chain. The data originate from a study of T cell changes during pregnancy in multiple sclerosis. Clones were sequenced by immunoSEQ multiplex PCR, and TCRdb holds only the in-frame ones, with some missing. The table has roughly 83,000 clones, about 91% seen once. Trimming removed 2 bases from V and 5 bases from J, with 8 bases in between. The CDR3 spans 13 residues. Germline assignment: CDR1 MNHEY and CDR2 SVGAGI. This clonotype was obtained from a female donor in good health, serving as a control in a pregnancy study. Some clones in this sample may be carry-over from other donors' samples. This sample comprised PBMCs, obtained in the first trimester of pregnancy. The V and J genes are TRBV6-5 and TRBJ2-3; D remains unclear. The CDR3 loop reads CASSYGVRDTQYF. The CDR3 DNA reads TGTGCCAGCAGTTACGGAGTTAGAGATACGCAGTATTTT.